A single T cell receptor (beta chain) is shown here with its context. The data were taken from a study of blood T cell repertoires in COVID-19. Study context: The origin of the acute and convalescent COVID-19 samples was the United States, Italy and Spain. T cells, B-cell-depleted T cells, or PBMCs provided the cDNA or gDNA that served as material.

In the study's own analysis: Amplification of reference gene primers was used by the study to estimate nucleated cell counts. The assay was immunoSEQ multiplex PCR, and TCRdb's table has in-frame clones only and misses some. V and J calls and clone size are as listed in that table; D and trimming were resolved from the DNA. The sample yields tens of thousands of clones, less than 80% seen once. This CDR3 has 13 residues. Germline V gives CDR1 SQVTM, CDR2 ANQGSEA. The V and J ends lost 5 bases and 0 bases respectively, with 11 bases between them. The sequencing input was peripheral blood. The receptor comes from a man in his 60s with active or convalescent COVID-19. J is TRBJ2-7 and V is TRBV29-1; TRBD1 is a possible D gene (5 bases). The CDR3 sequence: CSVLQGDSYEQYF. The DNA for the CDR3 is TGCAGCGTTCTGCAGGGTGACTCCTACGAGCAGTACTTC.